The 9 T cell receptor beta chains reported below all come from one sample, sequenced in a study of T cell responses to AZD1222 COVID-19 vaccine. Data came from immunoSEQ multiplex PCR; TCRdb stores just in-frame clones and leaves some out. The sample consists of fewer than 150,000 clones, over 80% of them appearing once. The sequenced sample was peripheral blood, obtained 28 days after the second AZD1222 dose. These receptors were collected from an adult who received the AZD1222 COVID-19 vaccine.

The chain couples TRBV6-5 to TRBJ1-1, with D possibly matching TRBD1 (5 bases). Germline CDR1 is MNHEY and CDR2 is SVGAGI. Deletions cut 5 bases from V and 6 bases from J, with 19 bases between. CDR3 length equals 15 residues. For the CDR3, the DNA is TGTGCCAGCAGTCAAAGTGCGGGGGGTTTTGCTGAAGCTTTCTTT. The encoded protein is CASSQSAGGFAEAFF.

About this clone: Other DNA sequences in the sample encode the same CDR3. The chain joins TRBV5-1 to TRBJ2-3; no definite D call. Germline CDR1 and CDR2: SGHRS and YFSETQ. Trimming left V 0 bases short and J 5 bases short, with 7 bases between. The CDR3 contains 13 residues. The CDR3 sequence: CASSLDQRDTQYF. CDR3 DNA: TGCGCCAGCAGCTTGGACCAAAGAGATACGCAGTATTTT.

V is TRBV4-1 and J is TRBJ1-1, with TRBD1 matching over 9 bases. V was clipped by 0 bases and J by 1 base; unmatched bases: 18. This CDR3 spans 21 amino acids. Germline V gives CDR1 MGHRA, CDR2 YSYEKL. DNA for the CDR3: TGCGCCAGCAGCCAAGATACTTTTCAGATATTCCCGGGACAGGGGAACACTGAAGCTTTCTTT. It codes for CASSQDTFQIFPGQGNTEAFF.

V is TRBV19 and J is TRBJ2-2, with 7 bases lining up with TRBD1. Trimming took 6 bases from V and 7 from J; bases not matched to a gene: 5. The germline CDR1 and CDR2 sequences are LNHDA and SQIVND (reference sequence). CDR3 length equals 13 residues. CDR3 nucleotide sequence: TGTGCCAGTAGCCGACAGGGAGTCGGGGAGCTGTTTTTT. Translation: CASSRQGVGELFF.

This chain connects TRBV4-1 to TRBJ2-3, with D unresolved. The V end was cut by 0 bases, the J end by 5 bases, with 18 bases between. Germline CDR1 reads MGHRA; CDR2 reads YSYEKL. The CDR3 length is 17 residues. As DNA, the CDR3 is TGCGCCAGCAGCCAAGACCCACATAAGCTGGTTGGAGATACGCAGTATTTT. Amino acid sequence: CASSQDPHKLVGDTQYF.

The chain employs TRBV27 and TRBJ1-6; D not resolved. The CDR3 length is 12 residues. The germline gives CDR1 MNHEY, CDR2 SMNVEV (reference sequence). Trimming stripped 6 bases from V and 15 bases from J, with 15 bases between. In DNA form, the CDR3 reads TGTGCCAGCAGCCTCGCCTTTGGAGGCCTCCACTTT. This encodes CASSLAFGGLHF.

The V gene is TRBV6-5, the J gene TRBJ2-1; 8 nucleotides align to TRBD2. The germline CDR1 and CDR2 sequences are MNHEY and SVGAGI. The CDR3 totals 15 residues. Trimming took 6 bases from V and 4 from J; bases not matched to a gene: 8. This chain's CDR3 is CASRRGTSMYNEQFF. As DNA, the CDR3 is TGTGCCAGCAGGCGAGGGACTAGTATGTACAATGAGCAGTTCTTC.

The CDR3 is CASSQYWGGTGELFF. The CDR3 DNA sequence: TGCGCCAGCAGCCAATACTGGGGAGGCACCGGGGAGCTGTTTTTT. This rearrangement joins TRBV4-1 to TRBJ2-2; a weak D match, TRBD2 (6 bases). V lost 2 bases and J 4 bases, leaving 11 bases between the germline ends. The germline V gene encodes CDR1 MGHRA and CDR2 YSYEKL. CDR3 length: 15 amino acids.

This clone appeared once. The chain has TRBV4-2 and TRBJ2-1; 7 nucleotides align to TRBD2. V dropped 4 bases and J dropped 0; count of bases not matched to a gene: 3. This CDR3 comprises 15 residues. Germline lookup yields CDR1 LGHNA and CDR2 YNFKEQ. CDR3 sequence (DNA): TGTGCCAGCAGCCCGCGGGGGTTCTCCTACAATGAGCAGTTCTTC. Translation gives CASSPRGFSYNEQFF.